The 20 T cell receptor beta chains reported below all come from one sample, sequenced in a study of OX40 agonist ivuxolimab in advanced cancers. TCRdb's table, derived via immunoSEQ multiplex PCR, lists solely in-frame clones and lacks some. The table has about 54,000 clones, approximately 84% seen once. The sample in question was CD4+ or CD8+ T cells sorted from blood, obtained in a trial of the OX40 agonist ivuxolimab. The receptor source for this set is an adult with an advanced solid tumor such as melanoma, head and neck, liver or kidney cancer.

This clone was counted only a few times. This rearrangement joins TRBV7-2 to TRBJ2-7, with D possibly matching TRBD1 (5 bases). Trimming shortened V by 5 bases and J by 2 bases, and 16 bases separated the two germline ends. Germline CDR1 SGHTA, CDR2 FQGNSA. The CDR3 length is 15 residues. CDR3 DNA: TGTGCCAGCAGCCATAGGGGAACCGGCGCCTACGAGCAGTACTTC. Translation: CASSHRGTGAYEQYF.

The gene calls are TRBV2 and TRBJ2-2; D is uncertain. The germline V gene has CDR1 SNHLY and CDR2 FYNNEI. V was pared by 6 bases and J by 2 bases, with 10 bases between. The CDR3 contains 14 residues. The CDR3 DNA reads as TGTGCCAGCAGGGGCAATGGTAACACCGGGGAGCTGTTTTTT. Translating it yields CASRGNGNTGELFF.

The chain couples TRBV18 to TRBJ2-1; TRBD2 might be the D (5 bases). The CDR3 has 18 amino acids. V was cut by 0 bases and J by 0 bases, with 15 bases left in between. Germline V lookup: CDR1 KGHSH, CDR2 LQKENI. The CDR3 reads CASSPPASFRSSYNEQFF. CDR3 coding DNA: TGTGCCAGCTCACCACCGGCTAGCTTTAGAAGCTCCTACAATGAGCAGTTCTTC.

This clone was observed once. The chain employs TRBV11-2 and TRBJ2-4; 9 bases match TRBD1. The germline V gene has CDR1 SGHAT and CDR2 FQNNGV. With V trimmed by 8 bases and J by 5 bases, 10 bases remained unmatched. The CDR3 has 15 residues. The CDR3 loop reads CASGRQGGLENIQYF. The CDR3 region has the DNA TGTGCCAGCGGGAGACAGGGGGGCCTCGAAAACATTCAGTACTTC.

The chain combines TRBV5-5 with TRBJ1-5; D is undetermined. This CDR3 contains 13 residues. V dropped 3 bases and J dropped 4 bases, with 8 bases sitting between them. The germline CDR1 and CDR2 sequences are SGHKS and YYEKEE (reference sequence). The CDR3 sequence is CASSSRENQPQHF. Written as DNA, the CDR3 is TGTGCCAGCAGCTCGAGGGAGAATCAGCCCCAGCATTTT.

Only a few counts were recorded for this clone. The chain has TRBV7-7 and TRBJ2-1; TRBD2 is a possible D gene (5 bases). Per germline, CDR1 SSHAT and CDR2 FNYEAQ (reference sequence). Trimming pared 5 bases from V and 10 bases from J, leaving 21 bases between. The CDR3 runs 15 residues. In nucleotides, the CDR3 is TGTGCCAGCAGCCCGATGGGAGCCAACTTGCGGGAGCAGTTCTTC. Its translation is CASSPMGANLREQFF.

The gene calls are TRBV7-9 and TRBJ2-3; D gene unclear. V was trimmed by 4 bases and J by 2 bases, leaving 16 bases between them. The CDR3 loop spans 16 amino acids. Germline CDR1 SEHNR, CDR2 FQNEAQ (reference sequence). The CDR3 loop reads CASSSRPLPLTDTQYF. For the CDR3, the DNA is TGTGCCAGCAGCTCTCGCCCACTTCCACTCACAGATACGCAGTATTTT.

The CDR3 DNA is TGTGCCAGCAGCTTAGATTCCAGACAGGGAGCCGGGGAGCTGTTTTTT. Encoded protein: CASSLDSRQGAGELFF. The V gene is TRBV11-3, the J gene TRBJ2-2; 7 bases are shared with TRBD1. The CDR3 is 16 amino acids. Germline V gene sequence: CDR1 SGHNT, CDR2 YENEEA. Germline trimming cut 0 bases from V and 6 bases from J; bases unmatched to any gene: 7.

The V gene is TRBV5-1, the J gene TRBJ2-6; the D gene is possibly TRBD2 (6 bases). The CDR3 has 16 amino acids. Trimming took 0 bases from V and 2 from J, leaving 9 bases between them. Germline V gene lookup returns CDR1 SGHRS and CDR2 YFSETQ. The CDR3 region has the DNA TGCGCCAGCAGCTTGGGGGGCGGGACTGGGGCCAACGTCCTGACTTTC. This translates into CASSLGGGTGANVLTF.

J is TRBJ2-5 and V is TRBV19; D gene ambiguous. CDR3 size: 14 residues. CDR1 is LNHDA and CDR2 is SQIVND in the germline V gene (reference sequence). V shed 4 bases and J shed 3 bases, with 12 bases lying between them. The CDR3: CASSRKGREETQYF. The CDR3 DNA follows: TGTGCCAGTAGTAGAAAGGGAAGGGAAGAGACCCAGTACTTC. The full variable domain, rest sourced from reference TRBV19 and TRBJ2-5, is DGGITQSPKYLFRKEGQNVTLSCEQNLNHDAMYWYRQDPGQGLRLIYYSQIVNDFQKGDIAEGYSVSREKKESFPLTVTSAQKNPTAFYLCASSRKGREETQYFGPGTRLLVL.

This chain joins TRBV19 and TRBJ2-5; D perhaps matches TRBD2 (6 bases). The CDR3 consists of 17 residues. Trimming pared 1 base from V and 4 bases from J, leaving 19 bases between. Germline V lookup: CDR1 LNHDA, CDR2 SQIVND (reference sequence). CDR3 bases: TGTGCCAGTAGTATAGGGAAAGTAACGGGAGTAGGAGAGACCCAGTACTTC. Translating gives CASSIGKVTGVGETQYF.

The gene calls are TRBV19 and TRBJ1-5; D possibly corresponds to TRBD1 (6 bases). The V gene lost 10 bases and the J gene lost 5 bases, with 15 bases spanning the gap. The CDR3 loop spans 13 amino acids. CDR1 is LNHDA and CDR2 is SQIVND in the germline V gene (reference sequence). DNA for the CDR3: TGTGCCACCGCACTGGGGGGCCATCAGCCCCAGCATTTT. The encoded protein is CATALGGHQPQHF.

The gene calls are TRBV19 and TRBJ1-5; 7 bases agree with TRBD1. The CDR3 extends over 17 amino acids. J gave up 2 bases and V 4 bases, and 11 bases lay outside the gene matches. Germline V CDR1 and CDR2: LNHDA, SQIVND (reference sequence). The CDR3 loop reads CASSRTGGGEGNQPQHF. The CDR3 coding sequence is TGTGCCAGTAGTAGGACCGGAGGGGGCGAGGGCAATCAGCCCCAGCATTTT.

V gene TRBV9 combines with J gene TRBJ2-7, with TRBD2 matching 10 bases. V was clipped by 3 bases and J by 5 bases; unmatched bases: 5. Germline V lookup: CDR1 SGDLS, CDR2 YYNGEE. The CDR3 is 14 residues long. CDR3: CASSDTSGTHEQYF. The DNA of the CDR3 is TGTGCCAGCAGCGACACTAGCGGGACCCACGAGCAGTACTTC.

The chain carries TRBV19 and TRBJ2-7; D might be TRBD1 (7 bases). This CDR3 is 14 amino acids long. Germline V CDR1 and CDR2: LNHDA, SQIVND (reference sequence). The ends were cut back, 4 bases at V and 6 bases at J, with 16 bases in the middle. CDR3 in DNA: TGTGCCAGTAGTAATGGCAGGGGGGAGTCCGAGCAGTACTTC. Its protein product is CASSNGRGESEQYF.

The chain combines TRBV9 with TRBJ2-3; tentatively, D is TRBD1 (5 bases). V gave up 0 bases and J gave up 4 bases, with 18 bases separating them. The CDR3 covers 17 residues. Per germline, CDR1 SGDLS and CDR2 YYNGEE. This chain's CDR3 is CASSVVPAQGTSDTQYF. CDR3 bases: TGTGCCAGCAGCGTAGTCCCGGCGCAGGGTACATCAGATACGCAGTATTTT.

This sequence joins TRBV14 and TRBJ2-7, with a tentative D call TRBD1 (6 bases). The CDR3 sequence is 14 residues long. The germline V gene encodes CDR1 SGHDN and CDR2 FVKESK. With 1 base removed from V and 7 bases from J, the gap between germline ends came to 14 bases. This CDR3 reads CASSQVYGGGEQYF. CDR3 DNA sequence: TGTGCCAGCAGCCAAGTATATGGGGGCGGGGAGCAGTACTTC.

The chain couples TRBV5-1 to TRBJ2-2; 9 nucleotides match TRBD2. The V and J ends lost 1 base and 0 bases, in that order; junction bases with no gene match: 16. This CDR3 contains 21 residues. Per the germline V gene, CDR1 is SGHRS and CDR2 is YFSETQ. DNA of the CDR3: TGCGCCAGCAGCTTGCGGACAGAACTAGCGGGCCGGGGGACGAACACCGGGGAGCTGTTTTTT. Protein sequence: CASSLRTELAGRGTNTGELFF.

This clone was seen once. The chain recombines TRBV4-2 with TRBJ2-7; 7 nucleotides agree with TRBD1. V lost 4 bases and J lost 0; bases outside the gene matches: 12. The CDR3 is 17 residues long. Germline V lookup: CDR1 LGHNA, CDR2 YNFKEQ. In DNA, the CDR3 is TGTGCCAGCAGCCCACAACCCTCCGGGGACAGCTCCTACGAGCAGTACTTC. This sequence encodes CASSPQPSGDSSYEQYF.

This clone occurred a few times. The CDR3 DNA reads TGTGCCAGCCTGGAGGGCTCTGGAAACACCATATATTTT. Translation: CASLEGSGNTIYF. The V gene is TRBV28, the J gene TRBJ1-3, with unresolved D. This CDR3 comprises 13 residues. The ends were cut back, 8 bases at V and 0 bases at J, with 8 bases in the middle. The germline gives CDR1 MDHEN, CDR2 SYDVKM.